This T cell receptor beta chain was profiled in a study of T cell changes during pregnancy in multiple sclerosis. Assay used: immunoSEQ multiplex PCR; TCRdb lists only in-frame clones, some missing. The sample has tens of thousands of clones, 93% seen once. This CDR3 comprises 14 residues. CDR1 is SGHTA, CDR2 FQGNSA, per germline. Trimming cost V 1 base and J 7 bases; bases outside gene matches: 3. V and J are TRBV7-2 and TRBJ1-2, with TRBD1 matching over 10 bases. The sequence was collected from a female donor with multiple sclerosis, enrolled in a pregnancy study. Sequencing used peripheral blood, obtained in the second trimester of pregnancy. CDR3 DNA sequence: TGTGCCAGCAGCTTAGGACAGGGGGCCCGTGGCTACACCTTC. It specifies CASSLGQGARGYTF.